The rows below give T cell receptor beta chains drawn from one sample of a study of CD8+CD57+ T cells in acquired aplastic anemia. TCRdb used MiXCR to reprocess the reads, holding one entry per CDR3 protein. The data show approximately 80,000 distinct CDR3 sequences, with approximately 70% seen just once and 80% to 90% held by the top ten. The sample was sorted CD4+, CD8+, or CD8+CD57+ T cells (not recorded which) from PBMCs. The receptor source for this set is a human donor with aplastic anemia. The CDR3 runs from the conserved cysteine through the conserved F or W.

cdr3_aa,j_call,v_call
CASTPSGLGNNEQFF,TRBJ2-1,TRBV6-1
CASSYALPPAVF,TRBJ2-1,TRBV13
CATSRGGTTGDYEKLFF,TRBJ1-4,TRBV15
CASSPNPKSSGNTIYF,TRBJ1-3,TRBV10-2
CASSLVLGEQFF,TRBJ2-1,TRBV7-2
CAISATEGPYEQYF,TRBJ2-7,TRBV10-3
CASSPSGGANQETQYF,TRBJ2-5,TRBV5-6
CASTSNTGATEAFF,TRBJ1-1,TRBV2
CASSPEATNEKLFF,TRBJ1-4,TRBV9
CSPFGGQGHEQYF,TRBJ2-7,TRBV20-1
CAISELGIWFF,TRBJ2-1,TRBV10-3
CASSVGQDLYEQYF,TRBJ2-7,TRBV9
CASSPDTSYEQYF,TRBJ2-7,TRBV14
CASSILSGVLFF,TRBJ2-2,TRBV7-2
CASSWGQGSGELFF,TRBJ2-2,TRBV7-9
CASSRTGNPYEQYF,TRBJ2-7,TRBV28
CATTRGGVETQYF,TRBJ2-5,TRBV15
CASSADRDNSPLHF,TRBJ1-6,TRBV2
CASSPGNSPLHF,TRBJ1-6,TRBV9
CATSSPTSSTDTQYF,TRBJ2-3,TRBV15
CASSPGQGAHEQYF,TRBJ2-7,TRBV5-1
CASSNDRQGDYGYTF,TRBJ1-2,TRBV12-3/TRBV12-4
CASSLGYRDYEQYF,TRBJ2-7,TRBV13
CASGGDTYEQYF,TRBJ2-7,TRBV7-9
CATSEDPGGGSLSYEQYF,TRBJ2-7,TRBV15
CATSATGAFNEQFF,TRBJ2-1,TRBV24-1
CSVSVHRGGEQYF,TRBJ2-7,TRBV29-1
CASSGTYSYEQYF,TRBJ2-7,TRBV19
CASSYLPGLAYEQYF,TRBJ2-7,TRBV6-5
CASSITGHSYNEQFF,TRBJ2-1,TRBV19
CASRPQGLGETQYF,TRBJ2-5,TRBV7-9
CASSPRTGANEKLFF,TRBJ1-4,TRBV11-2
CASSVVTGGDTQYF,TRBJ2-3,TRBV9
CASSLVQGPSYEQYF,TRBJ2-7,TRBV7-8
CATSKSGEMRHTF,TRBJ1-2,TRBV12-3/TRBV12-4
CATDRDGNSYNEQFF,TRBJ2-1,TRBV11-1
CSVDLGGTGDEQYF,TRBJ2-7,TRBV29-1
CSVGGVLSYNEQFF,TRBJ2-1,TRBV29-1
CASSLKGNSEHF,TRBJ1-5,TRBV5-6
CASGSQGDRAPYEQYF,TRBJ2-7,TRBV2
CASSSQLGGMTYEQYF,TRBJ2-7,TRBV5-5
CAISGPGQQYF,TRBJ2-3,TRBV10-3
CASSLDRGRLETQYF,TRBJ2-5,TRBV2
CASSGWGAYEQYF,TRBJ2-7,TRBV7-9
CASSLKRWVNTEAFF,TRBJ1-1,TRBV28
CASSVDGYEQYF,TRBJ2-7,TRBV9